This TCR beta chain was captured in a study of blood T cell repertoires in COVID-19. In the study's own analysis: Amplified reference gene primers provided the basis for estimating nucleated cell counts. Assay: immunoSEQ multiplex PCR; the TCRdb copy retains only in-frame clones and omits some. The DNA was the basis for D and trimming; V, J and clone size are from that table. There are over 200,000 clones in the sample; more than 80% occur only once, and about 2% lies in the top ten. Trimming left V 6 bases short and J 2 bases short, with 17 bases between. From germline, CDR1 is SQVTM and CDR2 ANQGSEA. The CDR3 sequence is 14 residues long.

The TCR sequence derives from a man aged 55 to 69 who had recovered from COVID-19. Sequenced sample: PBMCs or T cells enriched from blood (not recorded which). The V and J genes are TRBV29-1 and TRBJ2-7, with D possibly TRBD2 on 6 matching bases. The CDR3 protein is CSVLGEARTYEQYF. The CDR3 nucleotides read TGCAGCGTACTAGGGGAGGCTCGAACCTACGAGCAGTACTTC.